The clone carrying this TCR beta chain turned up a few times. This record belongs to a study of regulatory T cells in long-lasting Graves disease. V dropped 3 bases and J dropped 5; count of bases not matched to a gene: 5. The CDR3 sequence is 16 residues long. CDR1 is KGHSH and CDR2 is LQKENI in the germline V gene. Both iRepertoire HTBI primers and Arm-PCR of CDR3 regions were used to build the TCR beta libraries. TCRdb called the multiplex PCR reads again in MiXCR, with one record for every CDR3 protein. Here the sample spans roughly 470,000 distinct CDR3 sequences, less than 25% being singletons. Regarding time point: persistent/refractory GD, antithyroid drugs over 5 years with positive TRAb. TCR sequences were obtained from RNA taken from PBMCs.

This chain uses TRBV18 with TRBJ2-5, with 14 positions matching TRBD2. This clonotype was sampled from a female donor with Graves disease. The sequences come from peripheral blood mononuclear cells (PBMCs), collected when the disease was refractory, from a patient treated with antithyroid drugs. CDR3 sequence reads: CASSPGLAGGEETQYF. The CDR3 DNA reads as TGTGCCAGCTCACCCGGACTAGCGGGAGGCGAGGAGACCCAGTACTTC.